This T cell receptor (beta chain) was captured in a study of cytomegalovirus exposure and HLA in healthy donors. General observations from the study: The study listed approximately 170 cytomegalovirus-associated TCR beta chains. An observed cluster of highly shared sequence variants was recorded as a likely sequencing artifact.

Concerning this clone: The antigen is undetermined.

The PCR contained 60 Vbeta and 13 Jbeta primers. Using immunoSEQ multiplex PCR, the repertoire was profiled, and TCRdb retains in-frame clones only, with some absent. Of 150,000 to 200,000 clones detected, 79% appear once; the ten largest clones hold 1.5% to 1.7%. The CDR3 runs to 13 residues. Germline V lookup: CDR1 SGHVS, CDR2 FQNEAQ. V lost 5 bases and J 0 bases, leaving 8 bases between the germline ends. The receptor was isolated from a girl aged 5 to 17 in good health and CMV-seropositive. The sequenced material came from PBMCs. J is TRBJ2-7 and V is TRBV7-8; D is ambiguous. Here the CDR3 DNA reads TGTGCCAGCAGCCCCTGGGCCTCCTACGAGCAGTACTTC. Its translation is CASSPWASYEQYF.